Here is one T cell receptor beta chain with its context. These data belong to a study of blood T cell repertoires in COVID-19. About the study: PBMCs, B-cell-depleted T cells, or T cells provided the cDNA or gDNA that made up the material.

V shed 4 bases and J 8 bases; nucleotides not matched to a gene: 20. The CDR3 runs to 17 residues. Germline assignment: CDR1 SGHRS and CDR2 YFSETQ. Source study methods: Reference gene primer amplification gave estimated nucleated cell counts. Method: immunoSEQ multiplex PCR; TCRdb's copy keeps in-frame clones and lacks some. The DNA gave D and trimming, while V, J and clone size come from that table. Among nearly 45,000 clones listed, around four fifths were seen once. The rearrangement uses TRBV5-1 and TRBJ1-2, with 7 bases lining up with TRBD1. The sequencing input was peripheral blood. The sequence was collected from a human donor in a cohort sampled during active COVID-19. The CDR3 loop reads CASSRYTSQTGLEGYTF. The CDR3 region has the DNA TGCGCCAGCAGCCGTTATACCTCCCAGACAGGGTTGGAAGGCTACACCTTC.